The 25 T cell receptor beta chains listed next were all sequenced from one sample in a study of identifying expanded T cells in peripheral blood. The method was immunoSEQ multiplex PCR; TCRdb's version includes in-frame clones alone and lacks a portion of them. The table shows over 85,000 clones, with 88% occurring only once. Sequenced: blood. All receptors derive from a person between 18 and 70 years old in good health.

V usage is TRBV4-1 and J usage is TRBJ2-3; 9 positions agree with TRBD2. The germline gives CDR1 MGHRA, CDR2 YSYEKL. J was trimmed by 6 bases and V by 5 bases; bases with no gene match: 9. There are 15 residues in the CDR3. This CDR3 is CASSFLAGAMDTQYF. The CDR3 DNA reads as TGCGCCAGCAGCTTTTTAGCGGGGGCGATGGATACGCAGTATTTT.

CDR3 sequence (DNA): TGTGCCAGCTCACCACCGTACGTCACCTCCTACGAGCAGTACTTC. Its translation: CASSPPYVTSYEQYF. The J gene is TRBJ2-7, the V gene TRBV18; unclear D gene. CDR1 KGHSH and CDR2 LQKENI come from the germline V gene. V gave up 0 bases and J gave up 0 bases, with 9 bases separating them. The CDR3 spans 15 residues.

The chain combines TRBV27 with TRBJ2-2, with no clear D. This CDR3 has 13 residues. Between the trimmed V and J ends, which lost 1 base and 6 bases, there was a span of 6 bases. Germline V lookup: CDR1 MNHEY, CDR2 SMNVEV (reference sequence). The CDR3 DNA is TGTGCCAGCAGTTTATACCCCCCCGGGGAGCTGTTTTTT. It translates to CASSLYPPGELFF.

This clone was seen ten or more times. The chain links TRBV5-6 to TRBJ1-2; D is possibly TRBD1 (6 bases). V was clipped by 1 base and J by 8 bases, with 18 bases between them. Germline assignment: CDR1 SGHDT and CDR2 YYEEEE. The CDR3 length is 15 residues. This chain's CDR3 is CASSLSGQSLWGYTF. For the CDR3, the DNA is TGTGCCAGCAGCTTGTCAGGACAGAGTCTGTGGGGCTACACCTTC.

This chain connects TRBV9 to TRBJ2-1, with D perhaps matching TRBD1 (5 bases). The CDR3 totals 15 residues. Looked up from germline, CDR1 is SGDLS and CDR2 is YYNGEE. Trimming pared 4 bases from V and 7 bases from J, leaving 18 bases between. The CDR3 coding sequence is TGTGCCAGCAGCCCTTCGGTCCAGGGAAGTAATGAGCAGTTCTTC. Its protein is CASSPSVQGSNEQFF.

The chain joins TRBV5-1 to TRBJ2-5, with 12 bases fitting TRBD2. From germline, CDR1 is SGHRS and CDR2 YFSETQ. J was trimmed by 2 bases and V by 4 bases; bases with no gene match: 6. The length of the CDR3 is 16 residues. Written as DNA, the CDR3 is TGCGCCAGCAGCCAACTACTAGCGGGGGGACAAGAGACCCAGTACTTC. This codes for CASSQLLAGGQETQYF.

This clone was observed a single time. This chain uses TRBV7-9 with TRBJ1-3; D call uncertain. Between the trimmed V and J ends, which lost 2 bases and 4 bases, there was a span of 12 bases. The CDR3 contains 15 residues. Germline-derived CDR1 and CDR2 are SEHNR and FQNEAQ (reference sequence). The CDR3 DNA sequence: TGTGCCAGCAGCTTAAGCACGGTGGCCGGAAACACCATATATTTT. Amino acids: CASSLSTVAGNTIYF.

As DNA, the CDR3 is TGTGCCAGACAGGACAGGGTCACAGATACGCAGTATTTT. Its translation: CARQDRVTDTQYF. V and J are TRBV2 and TRBJ2-3, with TRBD1 identical over 8 bases. Germline CDR1 SNHLY, CDR2 FYNNEI. The CDR3 is 13 amino acids. Trimming at V came to 9 bases and at J to 2 bases, leaving 4 bases not matched to a gene.

This clone was detected only a few times. The rearrangement links TRBV7-2 to TRBJ2-7; D unclear. This CDR3 has 15 residues. CDR1 is SGHTA and CDR2 is FQGNSA in the germline V gene. The V gene lost 5 bases and the J gene lost 3 bases, with 17 bases spanning the gap. CDR3 loop: CASSHPGTNLYEQYF. CDR3 sequence (DNA): TGTGCCAGCAGCCACCCAGGAACAAATCTCTACGAGCAGTACTTC. The full variable domain, in which reference TRBV7-2 and TRBJ2-7 provide the parts outside the CDR3, is GAGVSQSPSNKVTEKGKDVELRCDPISGHTALYWYRQSLGQGLEFLIYFQGNSAPDKSGLPSDRFSAERTGGSVSTLTIQRTQQEDSAVYLCASSHPGTNLYEQYFGPGTRLTVT.

The CDR3 DNA reads TGCGCCAGCGCCTCAGGGGGCGGCTACAATGAGCAGTTCTTC. This translates into CASASGGGYNEQFF. The chain couples TRBV5-1 to TRBJ2-1, with TRBD1 matching 8 bases. After removal of 7 bases from V and 3 bases from J, the junction contained 6 bases not matched to a gene. Germline values: CDR1 SGHRS, CDR2 YFSETQ. The CDR3 length is 14 residues.

This chain links TRBV11-1 with TRBJ2-4; unclear D gene. The germline gives CDR1 SGHAT, CDR2 FQDESV (reference sequence). The CDR3 totals 16 residues. The V end lost 2 bases, the J end lost 5 bases, and 16 bases lay between the germline ends. In DNA form, the CDR3 reads TGTGCCAGCAGCTTATTCCGTGACGGGCGGCAAAACATTCAGTACTTC. Translated: CASSLFRDGRQNIQYF.

The genes are TRBV10-3 and TRBJ1-4; TRBD1 might be the D (6 bases). Germline CDR1 and CDR2: ENHRY and SYGVKD. Trimming removed 8 bases at V and 3 bases at J, with 10 bases between. CDR3 length equals 13 residues. The chain's CDR3 is CAIATGSNEKLFF. The DNA for the CDR3 is TGTGCCATCGCTACAGGGTCTAATGAAAAACTGTTTTTT.

The V and J genes are TRBV7-6 and TRBJ2-7; TRBD2 might be the D (5 bases). Trimming took 5 bases from V and 3 from J, leaving 8 bases between them. Germline V lookup: CDR1 SGHVS, CDR2 FNYEAQ. The CDR3 runs to 12 residues. The CDR3 sequence is CASSPGNYEQYF. CDR3 nucleotide sequence: TGTGCCAGCAGCCCGGGGAACTACGAGCAGTACTTC.

This clone was seen once. V gene TRBV14 combines with J gene TRBJ2-7; maybe TRBD1 (6 bases). CDR1 is SGHDN, CDR2 FVKESK, per germline. This CDR3 region has 15 residues. Trimming removed 6 bases at V and 1 base at J, with 16 bases between. CDR3 sequence (DNA): TGTGCCAGCAGTCGGACGGGACATAAATCCTACGAGCAGTACTTC. Encoded protein: CASSRTGHKSYEQYF.

This rearrangement joins TRBV28 to TRBJ2-3; 15 nucleotides align to TRBD2. Germline CDR1 and CDR2: MDHEN and SYDVKM. CDR3 length: 18 amino acids. With V trimmed by 1 base and J by 5 bases, 7 bases remained unmatched. The chain's CDR3 is CASSLSRTSGRAIDTQYF. The DNA for the CDR3 is TGTGCCAGCAGTTTATCGAGGACTAGCGGGAGGGCCATAGATACGCAGTATTTT.

This chain connects TRBV5-1 to TRBJ2-5, with TRBD1 as a possible D gene (6 bases). The length of the CDR3 is 14 residues. The germline V and J ends were trimmed by 0 bases and 2 bases, with 8 bases remaining between them. From germline, CDR1 is SGHRS and CDR2 YFSETQ. Here the CDR3 DNA reads TGCGCCAGCAGCTTGGTGACAGGACAAGAGACCCAGTACTTC. It codes for CASSLVTGQETQYF.

This sequence joins TRBV7-2 and TRBJ2-1, with 9 positions matching TRBD2. CDR3 length equals 16 residues. Germline trimming cut 5 bases from V and 7 bases from J; bases unmatched to any gene: 12. The germline V gene encodes CDR1 SGHTA and CDR2 FQGNSA. This CDR3 reads CASSTSSGGPRNEQFF. CDR3 DNA sequence: TGTGCCAGCAGCACCTCCAGCGGGGGGCCCCGTAATGAGCAGTTCTTC.

The J gene is TRBJ1-5, the V gene TRBV4-1; TRBD1 is a possible D gene (6 bases). CDR3 length: 16 amino acids. V lost 2 bases, J lost 7 bases, and 18 bases lay in between. Per germline, CDR1 MGHRA and CDR2 YSYEKL. The CDR3 loop is CASSQTTGFRGQPQHF. CDR3 bases: TGCGCCAGCAGCCAAACCACAGGGTTCAGAGGGCAGCCCCAGCATTTT.

In this sample, this clone turned up a few times. The CDR3 loop reads CSVAGTRNTEAFF. CDR3 sequence (DNA): TGCAGCGTCGCCGGGACCAGGAACACTGAAGCTTTCTTT. The chain joins TRBV29-1 to TRBJ1-1, with D possibly TRBD1 on 5 matching bases. Germline loops: CDR1 SQVTM, CDR2 ANQGSEA. The V gene lost 6 bases and the J gene lost 1 base, with 12 bases spanning the gap. The CDR3 has 13 residues.

The V call is TRBV7-9, the J call TRBJ1-3, with D unclear. The CDR3 sequence is 16 residues long. In germline, CDR1 is SEHNR, CDR2 FQNEAQ (reference sequence). V lost 5 bases, J lost 0 bases, and 14 bases lay in between. In nucleotides, the CDR3 is TGTGCCAGCAGCCCAGTGGGTTTCAGCTCTGGAAACACCATATATTTT. Encoded protein: CASSPVGFSSGNTIYF.

The CDR3 sequence: CASSPGLAGSYEQYF. The CDR3 coding sequence is TGTGCCAGCAGTCCCGGACTAGCGGGATCCTACGAGCAGTACTTC. The chain combines TRBV27 with TRBJ2-7; 12 nucleotides align to TRBD2. The CDR3 covers 15 residues. With V trimmed by 5 bases and J by 1 base, 3 bases remained unmatched. Germline lookup yields CDR1 MNHEY and CDR2 SMNVEV (reference sequence).

The V call is TRBV10-3, the J call TRBJ1-4; D is perhaps TRBD1 (6 bases). V lost 3 bases and J lost 3, with 11 bases in between. The CDR3 loop spans 15 amino acids. Germline CDR1 reads ENHRY; CDR2 reads SYGVKD. The CDR3 region is CAISERGGPNEKLFF. The CDR3 DNA reads TGTGCCATCAGTGAAAGAGGGGGGCCTAATGAAAAACTGTTTTTT.

The V and J genes are TRBV5-4 and TRBJ1-4, with D possibly matching TRBD1 (5 bases). This CDR3 contains 15 residues. Germline CDR1 reads SGHNT; CDR2 reads YYREEE (reference sequence). V dropped 0 bases and J dropped 3 bases, with 9 bases sitting between them. The CDR3 sequence is CASSLGGVANEKLFF. The CDR3 bases are TGTGCCAGCAGCTTGGGAGGGGTCGCTAATGAAAAACTGTTTTTT.

This clone has a handful of counts. The chain links TRBV29-1 to TRBJ1-1; D unresolved. Trimming left V 0 bases short and J 11 bases short, with 13 bases between. Per germline, CDR1 SQVTM and CDR2 ANQGSEA. This CDR3 is built from 12 residues. The CDR3 DNA is TGCAGCGTTGAAGAAGACGGGTACAGCGCTTTCTTT. Protein product: CSVEEDGYSAFF.

V gene TRBV19 combines with J gene TRBJ2-3; 11 bases are a match to TRBD2. CDR1 and CDR2 (germline): LNHDA, SQIVND (reference sequence). CDR3 length equals 16 residues. Germline trimming cut 6 bases from V and 5 bases from J; bases unmatched to any gene: 10. CDR3: CASRNSGRALEDTQYF. CDR3 in DNA: TGTGCCAGTAGAAATAGCGGGAGGGCCCTCGAAGATACGCAGTATTTT.